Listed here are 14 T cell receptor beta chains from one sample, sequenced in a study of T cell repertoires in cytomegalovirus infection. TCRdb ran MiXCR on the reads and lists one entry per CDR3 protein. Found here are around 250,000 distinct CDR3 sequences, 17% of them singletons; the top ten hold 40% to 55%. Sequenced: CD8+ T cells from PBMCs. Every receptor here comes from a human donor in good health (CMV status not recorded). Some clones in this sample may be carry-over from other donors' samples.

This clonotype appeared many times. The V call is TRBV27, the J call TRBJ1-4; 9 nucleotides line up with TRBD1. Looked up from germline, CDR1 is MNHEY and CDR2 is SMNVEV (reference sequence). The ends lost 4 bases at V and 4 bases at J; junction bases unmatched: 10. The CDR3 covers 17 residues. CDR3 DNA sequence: TGTGCCAGCAGTTCACTCCAAGGGACAGGGATTAATGAAAAACTGTTTTTT. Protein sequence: CASSSLQGTGINEKLFF.

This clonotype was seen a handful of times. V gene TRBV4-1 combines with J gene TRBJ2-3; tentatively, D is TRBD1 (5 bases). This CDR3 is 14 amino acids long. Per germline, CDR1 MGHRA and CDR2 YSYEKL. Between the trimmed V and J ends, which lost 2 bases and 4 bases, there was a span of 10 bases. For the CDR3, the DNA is TGCGCCAGCAGCCAACTCCCAGGGCCAGATACGCAGTATTTT. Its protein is CASSQLPGPDTQYF.

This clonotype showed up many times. CDR3 coding DNA: TGTGCCAGCAGTGACACAGGGTGGGATCTTCGGAATTCACCCCTCCACTTT. Its protein is CASSDTGWDLRNSPLHF. The V call is TRBV6-1, the J call TRBJ1-6; maybe TRBD1 (6 bases). Germline lookup yields CDR1 MNHNS and CDR2 SASEGT. The CDR3 loop spans 17 amino acids. The V end lost 3 bases, the J end lost 7 bases, and 19 bases lay between the germline ends.

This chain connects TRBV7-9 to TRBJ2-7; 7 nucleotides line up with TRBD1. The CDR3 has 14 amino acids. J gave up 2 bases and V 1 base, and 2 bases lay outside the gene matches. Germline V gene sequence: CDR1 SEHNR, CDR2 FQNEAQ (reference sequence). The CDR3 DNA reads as TGTGCCAGCAGCTTAGTGCAGGGGGCCTACGAGCAGTACTTC. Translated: CASSLVQGAYEQYF.

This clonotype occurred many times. The CDR3 nucleotides are TGTGCCAGCAGCCCAGGGGAACCCTACGAGCAGTACTTC. Protein product: CASSPGEPYEQYF. This chain joins TRBV7-6 and TRBJ2-7, with D possibly being TRBD1 (6 bases). CDR3 length: 13 residues. Germline V gene lookup returns CDR1 SGHVS and CDR2 FNYEAQ. Trimming shortened V by 5 bases and J by 2 bases, and 10 bases separated the two germline ends. Complete variable domain (other parts from reference TRBV7-6 and TRBJ2-7): GAGVSQSPRYKVTKRGQDVALRCDPISGHVSLYWYRQALGQGPEFLTYFNYEAQQDKSGLPNDRFSAERPEGSISTLTIQRTEQRDSAMYRCASSPGEPYEQYFGPGTRLTVT.

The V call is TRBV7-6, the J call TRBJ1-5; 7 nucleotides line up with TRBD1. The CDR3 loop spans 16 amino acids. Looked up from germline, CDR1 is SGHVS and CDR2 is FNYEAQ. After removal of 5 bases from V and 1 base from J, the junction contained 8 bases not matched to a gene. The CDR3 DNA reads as TGTGCCAGCAGCCCGCCGACAGGGATGAGCAATCAGCCCCAGCATTTT. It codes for CASSPPTGMSNQPQHF.

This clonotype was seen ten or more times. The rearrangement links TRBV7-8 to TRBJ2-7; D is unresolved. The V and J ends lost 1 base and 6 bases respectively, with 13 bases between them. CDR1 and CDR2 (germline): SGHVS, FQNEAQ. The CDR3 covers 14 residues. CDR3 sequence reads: CASSLGLSGFEQYF. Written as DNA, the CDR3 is TGTGCCAGCAGCTTAGGTTTATCAGGATTCGAGCAGTACTTC. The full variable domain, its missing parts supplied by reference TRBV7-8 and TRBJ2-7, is GAGVSQSPRYKVAKRGQDVALRCDPISGHVSLFWYQQALGQGPEFLTYFQNEAQLDKSGLPSDRFFAERPEGSVSTLKIQRTQQEDSAVYLCASSLGLSGFEQYFGPGTRLTVT.

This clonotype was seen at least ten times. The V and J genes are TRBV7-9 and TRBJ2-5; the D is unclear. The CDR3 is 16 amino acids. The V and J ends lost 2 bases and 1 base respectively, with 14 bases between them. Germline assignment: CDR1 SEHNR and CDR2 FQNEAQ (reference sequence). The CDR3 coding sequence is TGTGCCAGCAGCTTAATGGAAGGGTTTAGCCAAGAGACCCAGTACTTC. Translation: CASSLMEGFSQETQYF.

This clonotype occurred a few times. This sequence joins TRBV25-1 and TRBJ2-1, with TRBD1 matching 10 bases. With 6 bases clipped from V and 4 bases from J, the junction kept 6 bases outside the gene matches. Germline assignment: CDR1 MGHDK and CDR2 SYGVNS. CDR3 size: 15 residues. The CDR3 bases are TGTGCCAGCAGCGCCGGACAGGGGGAATACAATGAGCAGTTCTTC. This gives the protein CASSAGQGEYNEQFF.

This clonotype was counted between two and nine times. The CDR3 region has the DNA TGCGCCAGCCGGGGGGGCAGCAATGAGCAGTTCTTC. Translating it yields CASRGGSNEQFF. This chain connects TRBV4-3 to TRBJ2-1, with 8 bases aligning to TRBD2. The CDR3 has 12 residues. From germline, CDR1 is LGHNA and CDR2 YSLEER. With 8 bases clipped from V and 6 bases from J, the junction kept 3 bases outside the gene matches.

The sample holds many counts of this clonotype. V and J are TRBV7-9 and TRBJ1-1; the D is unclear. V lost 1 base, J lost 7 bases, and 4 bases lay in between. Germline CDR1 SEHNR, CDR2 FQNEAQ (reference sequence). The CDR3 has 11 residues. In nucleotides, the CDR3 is TGTGCCAGCAGCTTAGGGAGTGAAGCTTTCTTT. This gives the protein CASSLGSEAFF.

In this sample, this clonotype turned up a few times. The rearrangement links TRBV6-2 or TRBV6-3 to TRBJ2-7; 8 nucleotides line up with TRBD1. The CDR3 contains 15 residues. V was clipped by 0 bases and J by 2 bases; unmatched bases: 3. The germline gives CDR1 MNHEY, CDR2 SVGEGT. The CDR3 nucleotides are TGTGCCAGCAGTTACTCGGACAGGGCGGCCTACGAGCAGTACTTC. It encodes CASSYSDRAAYEQYF.

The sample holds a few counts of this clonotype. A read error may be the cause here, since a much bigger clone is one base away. The CDR3 is CASSFDRENTEAFF. CDR3 sequence (DNA): TGTGCCAGCAGCTTCGACAGGGAGAACACTGAAGCTTTCTTT. The chain joins TRBV5-6 to TRBJ1-1; 7 nucleotides match TRBD1. The CDR3 contains 14 residues. V trimming: 2 bases; J trimming: 1 base; junction bases outside the gene matches: 2. Per germline, CDR1 SGHDT and CDR2 YYEEEE.

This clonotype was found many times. CDR3: CASSLADWMNTEAFF. CDR3 bases: TGTGCCAGCAGCTTAGCCGACTGGATGAACACTGAAGCTTTCTTT. The chain combines TRBV7-9 with TRBJ1-1; D not certain. This CDR3 is built from 15 residues. The germline CDR1 and CDR2 sequences are SEHNR and FQNEAQ (reference sequence). V was clipped by 0 bases and J by 0 bases, with 8 bases between them.